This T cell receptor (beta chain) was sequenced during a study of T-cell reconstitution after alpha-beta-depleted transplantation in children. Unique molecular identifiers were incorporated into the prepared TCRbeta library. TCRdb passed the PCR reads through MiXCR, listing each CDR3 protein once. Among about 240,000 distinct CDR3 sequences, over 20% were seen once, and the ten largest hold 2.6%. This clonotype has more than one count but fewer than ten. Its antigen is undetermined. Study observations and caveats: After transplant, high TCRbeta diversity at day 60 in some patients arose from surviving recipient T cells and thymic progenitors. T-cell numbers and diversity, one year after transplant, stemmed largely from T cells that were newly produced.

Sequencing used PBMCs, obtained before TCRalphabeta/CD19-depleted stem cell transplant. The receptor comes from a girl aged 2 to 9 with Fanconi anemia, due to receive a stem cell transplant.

The CDR3 region has the DNA TGTGCCAGCAGCCCCTGGTCAGGGGCAGATACGCAGTATTTT. The encoded protein is CASSPWSGADTQYF. This chain uses TRBV7-3 with TRBJ2-3; perhaps TRBD1 as D (6 bases). Germline V CDR1 and CDR2: SGHTA, FQGTGA. The V and J ends lost 5 bases and 4 bases respectively, with 13 bases between them. The CDR3 has 14 amino acids. Together with reference TRBV7-3 and TRBJ2-3, the CDR3 gives the full variable domain: GAGVSQTPSNKVTEKGKYVELRCDPISGHTALYWYRQSLGQGPEFLIYFQGTGAADDSGLPNDRFFAVRPEGSVSTLKIQRTERGDSAVYLCASSPWSGADTQYFGPGTRLTVL.